This TCR beta chain was sequenced in a study of response to subunit inactivated influenza vaccine. Notes on the study in general: With each seasonal influenza vaccination, the authors suggested, few new T cells are recruited.

This clonotype was detected only a few times. No antigen is known for it. TCRdb reprocessed the RT-PCR reads with MiXCR, giving one entry per CDR3 protein. The sample holds hundreds of thousands of distinct CDR3 sequences, under 9% seen once. V was clipped by 6 bases and J by 1 base, with 19 bases between them. The CDR3 length is 17 residues. Germline V gene data show CDR1 as ENHRY and CDR2 as SYGVKD. The sequencing here drew on PBMCs from blood, taken around 25 months after vaccination. This receptor was obtained from a man in his fifties or sixties who received an inactivated influenza vaccine. The V and J genes are TRBV10-3 and TRBJ1-5; D remains unclear. CDR3 amino acids: CAISGGSSVRSNQPQHF. The CDR3 DNA sequence: TGTGCCATCAGCGGAGGGAGCTCCGTAAGGAGCAATCAGCCCCAGCATTTT.